This is a list of T cell receptor beta chains from one sample in a study of blood T cell repertoires in COVID-19. Sequencing was performed with immunoSEQ multiplex PCR; in TCRdb, only in-frame clones are kept and a portion is missing. The data contain 250,000 or so clones, approximately 91% of them singletons. The specimen sequenced was peripheral blood. These receptors originate from a woman aged 25 to 39 with acute or convalescent COVID-19. The CDR3 runs from the conserved cysteine through the conserved F or W. The order of the fields is CDR3 length, V gene, clone size, D gene, J gene, CDR3 protein, CDR3 DNA. A D gene is named only where the DNA matches it firmly. For some rows the clone size is stated as once, few or many, or as a class when expanded; others skip it.

15	TRBV5-6	NA	TRBD1	TRBJ1-2	CASSAPTGAFYGYTF	TGTGCCAGCAGCGCGCCGACAGGGGCTTTCTATGGCTACACCTTC
15	TRBV7-2	NA	NA	TRBJ2-3	CASSPDSLGTDTQYF	TGTGCCAGCAGCCCAGACTCGCTAGGCACAGATACGCAGTATTTT
12	TRBV29-1	NA	TRBD1	TRBJ1-3	CSVVKQGNTIYF	TGCAGCGTCGTCAAACAGGGGAACACCATATATTTT
19	TRBV19	NA	TRBD2	TRBJ2-7	CASSTSSGRAGMNSYEQYF	TGTGCCAGTAGTACCTCTAGCGGGAGGGCCGGGATGAATTCCTACGAGCAGTACTTC
14	TRBV11-2	NA	NA	TRBJ1-1	CASSLQGTNTEAFF	TGTGCCAGCAGCTTGCAGGGTACGAACACTGAAGCTTTCTTT
14	TRBV7-3	NA	TRBD2	TRBJ2-5	CASSRSGSGETQYF	TGTGCCAGCAGCCGTAGCGGGAGTGGAGAGACCCAGTACTTC
14	TRBV19	NA	NA	TRBJ2-7	CATSAPAHGTEQYF	TGTGCCACCTCGGCCCCAGCGCATGGTACGGAGCAGTACTTC
21	TRBV4-3	once	TRBD2	TRBJ2-3	CASSQGRRGLAGGPSTDTQYF	TGCGCCAGCAGCCAAGGGCGTAGGGGACTAGCGGGAGGGCCCAGCACAGATACGCAGTATTTT
16	TRBV29-1	NA	NA	TRBJ1-1	CSVRNPQGVRNTEAFF	TGCAGCGTCCGAAATCCACAGGGTGTGAGGAACACTGAAGCTTTCTTT
16	TRBV25-1	NA	NA	TRBJ2-2	CASSKPTGFGTGELFF	TGTGCCAGCAGTAAACCAACAGGGTTCGGTACCGGGGAGCTGTTTTTT
13	TRBV6-5	NA	NA	TRBJ1-2	CASSYRTAYGYTF	TGTGCCAGCAGTTACCGGACAGCCTATGGCTACACCTTC
15	TRBV5-4	NA	NA	TRBJ2-2	CASSLPGEITGELFF	TGTGCCAGCAGCTTGCCAGGGGAGATCACCGGGGAGCTGTTTTTT
14	TRBV6-5	NA	TRBD1	TRBJ1-6	CASRPDRVGSPLHF	TGTGCCAGCAGGCCCGACAGGGTTGGTTCACCCCTCCACTTT
14	TRBV6-6	NA	TRBD1	TRBJ1-4	CASRTGPSNEKLFF	TGTGCCAGCAGGACAGGGCCGAGTAATGAAAAACTGTTTTTT
13	TRBV7-3	NA	TRBD1	TRBJ1-1	CASSQGANTEAFF	TGTGCCAGCAGCCAGGGGGCGAACACTGAAGCTTTCTTT
12	TRBV19	NA	NA	TRBJ1-4	CASSTGAEKLFF	TGTGCCAGTAGTACTGGGGCTGAAAAACTGTTTTTT
12	TRBV7-9	NA	NA	TRBJ1-1	CASSNAGAEAFF	TGTGCCAGCAGCAATGCAGGGGCTGAAGCTTTCTTT
16	TRBV7-2	NA	TRBD2	TRBJ2-5	CASSLGLAGAQETQYF	TGTGCCAGCAGCTTAGGACTAGCGGGAGCGCAAGAGACCCAGTACTTC
12	TRBV29-1	NA	NA	TRBJ2-7	CSVEGSSCEQYF	TGCAGCGTGGAGGGCAGCTCCTGCGAGCAGTACTTC
13	TRBV6-6	NA	NA	TRBJ1-1	CASSYDGGVEAFF	TGTGCCAGCAGCTACGACGGGGGGGTTGAAGCTTTCTTT
15	TRBV10-3	NA	NA	TRBJ2-7	CAILPSGGPPYEQYF	TGTGCCATCCTCCCCAGCGGAGGTCCCCCTTACGAGCAGTACTTC
15	TRBV4-3	once	TRBD2	TRBJ2-3	CASSPSGSGTDTQYF	TGCGCCAGCAGCCCTAGCGGGAGTGGTACAGATACGCAGTATTTT
15	TRBV12-5	NA	TRBD1	TRBJ1-1	CASGLQGAWNTEAFF	TGTGCTAGTGGTTTACAGGGGGCTTGGAACACTGAAGCTTTCTTT
15	TRBV7-9	once	NA	TRBJ1-5	CASSVDTGGNQPQHF	TGTGCCAGCAGCGTGGACACGGGAGGCAATCAGCCCCAGCATTTT
16	TRBV5-6	NA	NA	TRBJ2-3	CASSLVSGGVTDTQYF	TGTGCCAGCAGCTTGGTGTCTGGCGGTGTAACAGATACGCAGTATTTT
19	TRBV3-1/TRBV3-2	NA	TRBD2	TRBJ2-1	CASSQGLAAPTRSYNEQFF	TGTGCCAGCAGCCAAGGCCTAGCGGCTCCGACCCGTTCATACAATGAGCAGTTCTTC
13	TRBV19	NA	NA	TRBJ2-1	CASSIGRYNEQFF	TGTGCCAGTAGTATAGGTCGTTACAATGAGCAGTTCTTC
18	TRBV5-1	NA	TRBD2	TRBJ2-3	CASSLARGAGGSTDTQYF	TGCGCCAGCAGCTTGGCCAGGGGTGCGGGAGGGAGCACAGATACGCAGTATTTT
14	TRBV5-6	NA	NA	TRBJ1-1	CASSFVRRNTEAFF	TGTGCCAGCAGTTTTGTGAGGCGGAACACTGAAGCTTTCTTT
16	TRBV6-5	NA	TRBD2	TRBJ2-1	CASSYPVAGTYNEQFF	TGTGCCAGCAGTTACCCAGTAGCGGGAACCTACAATGAGCAGTTCTTC
14	TRBV4-1	NA	TRBD2	TRBJ2-7	CASSQAGTTYEQYF	TGCGCCAGCAGCCAAGCCGGGACTACCTACGAGCAGTACTTC
14	TRBV29-1	NA	TRBD1	TRBJ1-1	CSVDMTGGKTEAFF	TGCAGCGTTGACATGACAGGGGGAAAGACTGAAGCTTTCTTT
13	TRBV12-3/TRBV12-4	NA	TRBD2	TRBJ2-7	CASSPRGRYEQYF	TGTGCCAGCAGCCCTCGCGGGAGATACGAGCAGTACTTC